Given below is one T cell receptor (beta chain) in context. The sample is drawn from a study of blood T cell repertoires in COVID-19. The CDR3 sequence is 13 residues long. Germline V gene data show CDR1 as ENHRY and CDR2 as SYGVKD. Between the trimmed V and J ends, which lost 4 bases and 4 bases, there was a span of 11 bases. Profiling relied on immunoSEQ multiplex PCR, and the TCRdb table lists in-frame clones only, not all of them. In the table there are 160,000 or so clones, over 80% of which are singletons. The clonotype was recovered from a woman in her sixties who had recovered from COVID-19. Sequences were obtained from peripheral blood. This rearrangement joins TRBV10-3 to TRBJ2-7, with D perhaps matching TRBD1 (6 bases). The CDR3 region has the DNA TGTGCCATCAGTGGTGGACAGTCATACGAGCAGTACTTC. This encodes CAISGGQSYEQYF.